This TCR beta chain is from a study of T-cell memory formation after mild COVID-19 (dated by TCRdb to the early 2020s). With respect to the entire study: Most TCR sequence clusters were specific to one of the two donors. Longitudinal TCRalpha and TCRbeta repertoire sequencing tracked T-cell clones expanding and contracting after mild COVID-19 in two donors. Two young, previously healthy adult volunteers made up the cohort, one male and one female. Points the paper makes about the study in general: Some responding clones were found in pre-infection memory, which suggests that pre-existing cross-reactive memory T cells took part in the SARS-CoV-2 response. Balanced CD4/CD8 phenotypes were observed for clones contracting from day 15 to 85, whereas a bias towards CD4+ was observed for a second wave of clones expanding from day 15 to 37. SARS-CoV-2 specificity of the second-wave clones peaking on day 37 was not confirmed. Contracting CD4+ clones appeared mostly in the CM and EM memory subsets, whereas CD8+ clones were enriched in EMRA. Only a couple of mild cases were covered by the study, and larger cohorts that include severe cases with pre-infection samples were considered necessary.

The reads were generated on an Illumina NovaSeq 6000. TCRalpha and TCRbeta cDNA libraries were constructed by 5'RACE with constant-segment primers, with sample barcodes and unique molecular identifiers being introduced. Trizol reagent was used to extract RNA from every sample. Library amplification was performed in two PCR steps, and a second sample barcode and Illumina TruSeq adapters were introduced in the second step. Libraries were sequenced on an Illumina NovaSeq with 2 x 150 bp paired-end reads. Concerning the study's data processing: The reads were demultiplexed and collapsed into UMI-guided consensus sequences using migec v1.2.7. Using mixcr v2.1.11, UMI consensuses were aligned to TRA and TRB V and J templates and then assembled into clonotypes. Expanded or contracted clonotypes were those called significant by both edgeR and NoisET, with noise models trained on biological replicates. For edgeR calls, the thresholds were a false discovery rate-adjusted p below 0.01 and a log2 fold-change of 1. As an exploratory analysis of dynamics, max-normalized trajectories of the 1000 most abundant clonotypes were examined with PCA combined with hierarchical clustering. The CD4 or CD8 phenotype of responding clones was assigned using the separately sequenced CD4+ and CD8+ repertoires. Clones were called with MiXCR by TCRdb after fastp trimmed the public reads at Q25, and only in-frame beta chains were retained. Every entry covers one CDR3 protein and lists the most common genes and DNA from its rows. TCRdb assigned the V and J calls; the authors' analysis was not used. The table for this sample lists approximately 230,000 distinct CDR3 sequences; about a sixth of them were counted only once. Around 3.8% of the sample comes from the top ten.

Ficoll-Paque density gradient centrifugation was the method used to isolate PBMCs. Only a few counts were recorded for this clonotype. Its specific antigen is unknown. Per-base quality was not reported, and no clone a single base away is much larger than it. The germline V gene encodes CDR1 SGHDN and CDR2 FVKESK. The CDR3 starts with the cysteine, ends with the phenylalanine, and has 13 residues. This entry keeps only the CDR3 DNA: 39 bases, framed from base 1. Deletion took 0 bases off V and 6 bases off J, with a span of 9 bases between the germline ends. The rearrangement joined TRBV14 to TRBJ2-7; the D region possibly corresponds to TRBD1 (5 bases align). The source of this sequence is a man between 18 and 29 years old who had mild COVID-19 (a few samples of this study predate the infection). The sample titles of this study are shuffled in the database, so cell type and time point are left out; the donor was told from shared clones. Source material: PBMCs or a T cell subset sorted from them (not recorded which). The nucleotide sequence reads TGTGCCAGCAGCCAAGACAGGGCGAGCGAGCAGTACTTC. Its protein reads: CASSQDRASEQYF.